This entry concerns a single TCR beta chain. This entry belongs to a study of T cell clones after liver transplantation. Across the whole study: Liver transplant recipients had immunosuppression withdrawal attempted within 2 years. Post-transplant blood was tracked for graft-donor-reactive T cell clones identified in a pre-transplant mixed lymphocyte reaction.

J was trimmed by 1 base and V by 4 bases; bases with no gene match: 5. This CDR3 contains 15 residues. Germline CDR1 reads MDHEN; CDR2 reads SYDVKM. Sequenced by immunoSEQ multiplex PCR; TCRdb stores in-frame clones only, minus some. The sample has over 45,000 clones, 55% to 85% seen once. This rearrangement joins TRBV28 to TRBJ2-5, with TRBD2 matching over 8 bases. Sequenced material: CD4+ T cells from blood, taken 54 months after liver transplant. This sequence originates from a human patient who received a liver transplant. Some of the T cells may derive from the graft donor. CDR3 nucleotides: TGTGCCAGCAGTTCAGCCGGGACTAGCCAAGAGACCCAGTACTTC. It is translated as CASSSAGTSQETQYF.